This T cell receptor (beta chain) is drawn from a study of early T cells in non-severe SARS-CoV-2 infection. Germline V lookup: CDR1 SGDLS, CDR2 YYNGEE. The CDR3 runs 16 residues. V gave up 0 bases and J gave up 2 bases, with 15 bases separating them. This clonotype was seen at least ten times. MiXCR, run by TCRdb on the 5' RACE reads, gives a single entry per CDR3 protein. The table shows some 87,000 distinct CDR3 sequences, with around 10% occurring only once. V is TRBV9 and J is TRBJ2-7, with a tentative D call TRBD2 (6 bases). This TCR came from an adult who was a healthcare worker with PCR-confirmed SARS-CoV-2 infection or an uninfected control (not recorded which). The sample taken for sequencing was whole blood. CDR3 amino acids: CASSVGPAGTPYEQYF. The CDR3 region has the DNA TGTGCCAGCAGCGTAGGACCCGCCGGGACTCCCTACGAGCAGTACTTC.